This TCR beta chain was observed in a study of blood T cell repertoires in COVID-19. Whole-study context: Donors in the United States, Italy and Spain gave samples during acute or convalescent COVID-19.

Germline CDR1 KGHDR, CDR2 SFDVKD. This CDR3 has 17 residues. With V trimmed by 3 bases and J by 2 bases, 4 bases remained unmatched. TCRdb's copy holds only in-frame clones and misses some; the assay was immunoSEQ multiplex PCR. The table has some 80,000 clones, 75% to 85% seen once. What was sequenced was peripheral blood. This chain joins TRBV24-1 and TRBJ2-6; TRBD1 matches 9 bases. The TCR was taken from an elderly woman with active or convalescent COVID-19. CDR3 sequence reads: CATSDMNRGPGANVLTF. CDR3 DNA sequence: TGTGCCACCAGTGATATGAACAGGGGGCCTGGGGCCAACGTCCTGACTTTC.